This entry describes one TCR beta chain. Antigen unknown. The data originate from a study of cytomegalovirus exposure and HLA in healthy donors. Study-wide results and limits: Later on, a genetic analysis was performed. It linked a missense variant in DCLRE1C with V- and J-gene trimming of TCR beta. Some V segments (TRBV6-2 and TRBV6-3 among them) were excluded as indistinguishable. Reported findings show TCR beta sequences accurately forecast HLA-A and HLA-B alleles in most subjects. In a later analysis, about 17,000 TCR beta sequences were associated with HLA alleles at 0.05 false discovery rate.

The primer mix had 60 Vbeta and 13 Jbeta primers. Repertoires were generated with immunoSEQ multiplex PCR, while TCRdb's copy carries only in-frame clones and drops some. The table for this sample gives 150,000 or so clones. The V gene's germline CDR1 is SNHLY and CDR2 FYNNEI. The V and J ends lost 4 bases and 4 bases respectively, with 10 bases between them. The CDR3 covers 13 residues. The V and J genes are TRBV2 and TRBJ1-2, with unresolved D. Sequenced input: PBMCs. This TCR came from a woman aged 55-69 years in good health and CMV-seronegative. This chain's CDR3 is CASSGQSAYGYTF. The CDR3, as DNA: TGTGCCAGCAGTGGCCAGTCTGCCTATGGCTACACCTTC.